A selection of T cell receptor beta chains follows, all from one sample in a study of spatial heterogeneity in lung cancer. TCRdb re-called the 5' RACE reads through MiXCR, storing one row per CDR3 protein. The sample has approximately 22,000 distinct CDR3 sequences, approximately 6.2% seen once. The specimen comprised PBMCs, sampled at surgery. The receptor set was obtained from a male donor with early-stage non-small cell lung cancer. Both conserved end residues are trimmed from each CDR3.

v_call	j_call	cdr3_aa
TRBV5-1	TRBJ1-3	ASSLAQSRETRVSGNTIY
TRBV3-1	TRBJ2-1	ASSPLTGTPPHEQF
TRBV18	TRBJ1-4	ASSPGQGTEKLF
TRBV19	TRBJ2-7	ASSPTSGVYEQY
TRBV6-1	TRBJ2-7	ASSTSIVGTGGHRQYEQY
TRBV7-9	TRBJ2-5	ASSLGLAGSQETQY
TRBV27	TRBJ1-2	ASSPLGDYGYT
TRBV27	TRBJ2-3	ASSLWGERTDTQY
TRBV20-1	TRBJ2-7	SARVEGLTYEQY
TRBV27	TRBJ2-3	ASSERTRDTQY
TRBV5-1	TRBJ2-7	VSSFGRGGRGEQY
TRBV7-8	TRBJ1-1	ASSPRDRGHTEAF
TRBV19	TRBJ2-5	ASSMLAGQETQY
TRBV19	TRBJ1-1	ASSIGGNTEAF
TRBV19	TRBJ2-6	ASSIVSGANVLT
TRBV29-1	TRBJ2-2	SVRTSGSIWTGELF
TRBV19	TRBJ2-7	ASLEGQELYYEQY
TRBV7-2	TRBJ2-1	ASSSSGKGGNEQF
TRBV30	TRBJ1-5	AWSPKWVSNQPQH
TRBV19	TRBJ2-2	ASKGQSRTGELF
TRBV23-1	TRBJ2-1	ASSLESHPNNNEQF
TRBV19	TRBJ1-5	ASSIYRDSNQPQH
TRBV7-2	TRBJ1-1	ASSLGGSPSSTEAF
TRBV19	TRBJ2-4	ASSIDSLSKNIQY
TRBV30	TRBJ2-6	AWSASGQGASGANVLT
TRBV18	TRBJ1-6	ATRQGNSPLH
TRBV20-1	TRBJ2-2	SARAGQGARTGELF
TRBV3-1	TRBJ2-7	ASSQRSGSKGY
TRBV7-3	TRBJ2-1	ASSPGGGLQNNEQF
TRBV9	TRBJ1-3	ASSVDGRGSGNTIY
TRBV30	TRBJ2-4	AWRDKGAGNIQY
TRBV28	TRBJ1-2	ASSLLDGVGGYGYT
TRBV6-5	TRBJ2-2	ASSASSGGGINTGELF
TRBV7-2	TRBJ2-7	ASSLGGTDYEQY
TRBV7-2	TRBJ2-3	ASSPGTDTQY
TRBV14	TRBJ2-3	ASSQDYVLAGDTQY
TRBV5-4	TRBJ2-2	ASSLWDSGSVGELF
TRBV7-2	TRBJ1-1	ASSLGPGTGDVPF
TRBV27	TRBJ2-2	ASSSPRLAGETGELF
TRBV6-2/TRBV6-3	TRBJ2-3	ASSYDTSGTRVLASDTQY
TRBV5-1	TRBJ2-3	ASSLDRQGDTQY
TRBV7-8	TRBJ2-1	ASSIRVAGVSYNEQF
TRBV2	TRBJ2-3	ASRANRAASTDTQY
TRBV14	TRBJ2-3	ASSHWGAPGRY
TRBV2	TRBJ1-2	ASSGQGATYGYT
TRBV12-3/TRBV12-4	TRBJ1-1	ASSLGSVRPNTEAF
TRBV20-1	TRBJ2-7	SARAHNLGDEQY
TRBV7-2	TRBJ2-3	ASSSIAGATDTQY
TRBV7-6	TRBJ2-1	ASSLVAGGPGEQF
TRBV9	TRBJ2-3	ASSTVSGVGTDTQY
TRBV29-1	TRBJ2-7	SVEFGTGGSYEQY